A single sample is the source of the 32 T cell receptor beta chains below, sequenced in a study of PD-1 blockade in classical Hodgkin lymphoma. Every patient had relapsed following autologous stem cell transplantation, and cohorts differed in brentuximab vedotin exposure. The method was immunoSEQ multiplex PCR; TCRdb's version includes in-frame clones alone and lacks a portion of them. The sample has fewer than 75,000 clones, 88% seen once. The sample consisted of peripheral blood mononuclear cells (PBMCs), taken before the second cycle of nivolumab. These receptors were taken from a human donor with classical Hodgkin lymphoma.

DNA for the CDR3: TGCGCCAGCAGCCTACTAGCGGGGGGGAACAATGAGCAGTTCTTC. It encodes CASSLLAGGNNEQFF. V usage is TRBV5-1 and J usage is TRBJ2-1; 13 bases are shared with TRBD2. In germline, CDR1 is SGHRS, CDR2 YFSETQ. This CDR3 spans 15 amino acids. The V and J ends lost 4 bases and 5 bases, in that order; junction bases with no gene match: 3.

CDR3 loop: CASSPAGGPQETQYF. CDR3 DNA sequence: TGCGCCAGCAGCCCGGCGGGGGGGCCTCAAGAGACCCAGTACTTC. The V call is TRBV5-1, the J call TRBJ2-5; TRBD2 matches at 9 bases. Germline CDR1 reads SGHRS; CDR2 reads YFSETQ. The CDR3 has 15 residues. The V and J ends lost 4 bases and 2 bases, in that order; junction bases with no gene match: 6.

The table lists this clone with a few counts. The V gene is TRBV6-5, the J gene TRBJ1-1, with no clear D. V gave up 6 bases and J gave up 1 base, with 15 bases separating them. The CDR3 extends over 15 amino acids. Germline-derived CDR1 and CDR2 are MNHEY and SVGAGI. Written as DNA, the CDR3 is TGTGCCAGCAGCCAAACAAGGACGGAGAACACTGAAGCTTTCTTT. This codes for CASSQTRTENTEAFF.

This clone was recorded a few times. The same CDR3 can be traced to other DNA sequences in this sample. This chain joins TRBV5-1 and TRBJ1-5, with 7 bases identical to TRBD1. The trim removed 2 bases at V and 3 bases at J, leaving 5 bases unmatched. The CDR3 has 15 amino acids. CDR1 is SGHRS and CDR2 is YFSETQ in the germline V gene. CDR3 bases: TGCGCCAGCAGCTTATCGACAGGGTTCAATCAGCCCCAGCATTTT. Translation: CASSLSTGFNQPQHF.

The rearrangement links TRBV6-5 to TRBJ2-5; D is possibly TRBD2 (6 bases). Trimming pared 9 bases from V and 3 bases from J, leaving 11 bases between. CDR3 length: 12 residues. Germline CDR1 reads MNHEY; CDR2 reads SVGAGI. As DNA, the CDR3 is TGTGCCAGGAGGAGGGGAGAAGAGACCCAGTACTTC. This codes for CARRRGEETQYF.

This chain links TRBV11-2 with TRBJ2-7; D unresolved. The germline V gene encodes CDR1 SGHAT and CDR2 FQNNGV. The CDR3 has 13 amino acids. Trimming removed 5 bases from V and 3 bases from J, with 11 bases in between. The CDR3 region has the DNA TGTGCCAGCAGCCCACCCCTTAACTACGAGCAGTACTTC. It codes for CASSPPLNYEQYF.

The gene calls are TRBV7-8 and TRBJ2-7; D ambiguous. The CDR3 length is 14 residues. V was clipped by 5 bases and J by 3 bases, with 14 bases between them. The germline CDR1 and CDR2 sequences are SGHVS and FQNEAQ. CDR3: CASSPVNSIYEQYF. DNA for the CDR3: TGTGCCAGCAGCCCGGTTAATAGCATCTACGAGCAGTACTTC.

This chain's CDR3 is CASSLTSDGYTF. CDR3 coding DNA: TGTGCCAGCAGCTTGACATCCGATGGCTACACCTTC. J is TRBJ1-2 and V is TRBV7-9, with D unclear. Trimming removed 3 bases from V and 6 bases from J, with 8 bases in between. CDR1 is SEHNR and CDR2 is FQNEAQ in the germline V gene (reference sequence). This CDR3 spans 12 amino acids.

This chain uses TRBV7-9 with TRBJ1-6; D not resolved. The CDR3 has 11 residues. Per germline, CDR1 SEHNR and CDR2 FQNEAQ (reference sequence). V gave up 5 bases and J gave up 12 bases, with 8 bases separating them. CDR3 bases: TGTGCCAGCAGCGACATGGGACCCCTCCACTTT. As protein: CASSDMGPLHF.

The rearrangement links TRBV4-1 to TRBJ1-1; possible D gene TRBD1, 6 bases. From germline, CDR1 is MGHRA and CDR2 YSYEKL. V lost 0 bases, J lost 1 base, and 12 bases lay in between. The CDR3 runs 16 residues. The CDR3 nucleotides read TGCGCCAGCAGCCAAGAACCCGGGACACCGAACACTGAAGCTTTCTTT. This gives the protein CASSQEPGTPNTEAFF.

With respect to this clone: The conserved final phenylalanine or tryptophan is absent from the CDR3, which likely points to a read error. The DNA is omitted, as the CDR3 cannot be located on it reliably, and the CDR3 follows TCRdb's listing. The V gene is TRBV7-4, the J gene TRBJ1-4. The germline V gene encodes CDR1 SGHVT and CDR2 SQSDAQ. 11 amino acids form the CDR3, both terminal residues included. This CDR3 is CASSPPGFQGV.

V gene TRBV5-1 combines with J gene TRBJ1-1; D remains ambiguous. The CDR3 runs to 15 residues. Looked up from germline, CDR1 is SGHRS and CDR2 is YFSETQ. V was shortened by 2 bases and J by 1 base, with 12 bases between the two germline ends. CDR3 sequence: CASSLMSQPNTEAFF. The CDR3 DNA sequence: TGCGCCAGCAGCTTAATGTCACAGCCGAACACTGAAGCTTTCTTT.

The chain employs TRBV9 and TRBJ2-1; 9 positions agree with TRBD1. The CDR3 runs to 15 residues. Germline assignment: CDR1 SGDLS and CDR2 YYNGEE. With V trimmed by 3 bases and J by 7 bases, 8 bases remained unmatched. As DNA, the CDR3 is TGTGCCAGCAGCGCCGCGGCCGGGACAGGGAATGAGCAGTTCTTC. This codes for CASSAAAGTGNEQFF.

This rearrangement joins TRBV5-1 to TRBJ2-7; no clear D gene. CDR3 size: 14 residues. Germline CDR1 and CDR2: SGHRS and YFSETQ. V dropped 3 bases and J dropped 0 bases, with 10 bases sitting between them. The CDR3 reads CASSSGRDSYEQYF. The CDR3 bases are TGCGCCAGCAGCTCCGGAAGAGACTCCTACGAGCAGTACTTC.

This chain links TRBV6-1 with TRBJ2-7; maybe TRBD2 (5 bases). Germline V gene data show CDR1 as MNHNS and CDR2 as SASEGT. Trimming took 6 bases from V and 4 from J, leaving 7 bases between them. The CDR3 consists of 11 residues. The CDR3 DNA reads TGTGCCAGCAGAGAGGGTTACGAGCAGTACTTC. Residues: CASREGYEQYF.

The chain carries TRBV5-1 and TRBJ2-3, with D hard to call. The germline gives CDR1 SGHRS, CDR2 YFSETQ. The germline V and J ends were trimmed by 0 bases and 7 bases, with 12 bases remaining between them. CDR3 length: 14 amino acids. CDR3 DNA sequence: TGCGCCAGCAGCTTGGGTCCCCCCAGAAATACGCAGTATTTT. Translation gives CASSLGPPRNTQYF.

V and J are TRBV7-2 and TRBJ1-3; 9 bases are shared with TRBD1. CDR3 length: 14 amino acids. CDR1 and CDR2 from the germline V gene are SGHTA and FQGNSA. The V and J ends lost 5 bases and 10 bases, in that order; junction bases with no gene match: 9. The CDR3: CASSPGTGSSTIYF. The CDR3 region has the DNA TGTGCCAGCAGCCCCGGGACAGGGAGTTCAACCATATATTTT. The whole variable domain, filled in from reference TRBV7-2 and TRBJ1-3, reads GAGVSQSPSNKVTEKGKDVELRCDPISGHTALYWYRQSLGQGLEFLIYFQGNSAPDKSGLPSDRFSAERTGGSVSTLTIQRTQQEDSAVYLCASSPGTGSSTIYFGEGSWLTVV.

The rearrangement uses TRBV5-1 and TRBJ1-3; D gene uncertain. The CDR3 is 15 amino acids. CDR1 is SGHRS and CDR2 is YFSETQ in the germline V gene. Trimming removed 6 bases from V and 0 bases from J, with 13 bases in between. The CDR3 reads CASTSAGVSGNTIYF. Here the CDR3 DNA reads TGCGCCAGCACCTCCGCCGGGGTCTCTGGAAACACCATATATTTT. Together with reference TRBV5-1 and TRBJ1-3, the CDR3 gives the full variable domain: KAGVTQTPRYLIKTRGQQVTLSCSPISGHRSVSWYQQTPGQGLQFLFEYFSETQRNKGNFPGRFSGRQFSNSRSEMNVSTLELGDSALYLCASTSAGVSGNTIYFGEGSWLTVV.

The chain uses TRBV30 and TRBJ1-5; a weak D match, TRBD1 (5 bases). The germline V and J ends were trimmed by 3 bases and 7 bases, with 22 bases remaining between them. The CDR3 covers 16 residues. CDR1 and CDR2 (germline): GTSNPN, SVGIG (reference sequence). CDR3 in DNA: TGTGCCTGGAGATCTACGGGTGGCCCTAGGGGACAGCCCCAGCATTTT. It yields the protein CAWRSTGGPRGQPQHF.

The rearrangement uses TRBV29-1 and TRBJ2-7, with no clear D. Germline values: CDR1 SQVTM, CDR2 ANQGSEA. This CDR3 has 12 residues. The V gene lost 6 bases and the J gene lost 6 bases, with 15 bases spanning the gap. The chain's CDR3 is CSVAPGSSEQYF. For the CDR3, the DNA is TGCAGCGTCGCTCCTGGATCGTCCGAGCAGTACTTC.

V gene TRBV7-9 combines with J gene TRBJ1-1, with a possible D match to TRBD1 (5 bases). V lost 5 bases and J lost 5, with 12 bases in between. The CDR3 sequence is 13 residues long. The V gene's germline CDR1 is SEHNR and CDR2 FQNEAQ (reference sequence). The CDR3 sequence is CASSRDRRTEAFF. The CDR3 bases are TGTGCCAGCAGCAGGGACCGGAGGACTGAAGCTTTCTTT.

As DNA, the CDR3 is TGTGCCAGCAGCCAAGAAGCAGGCGGCTCGCCTTATGGCTACACCTTC. Amino acid sequence: CASSQEAGGSPYGYTF. The chain employs TRBV4-2 and TRBJ1-2; D not resolved. The CDR3 runs 16 residues. V was pared by 0 bases and J by 5 bases, with 16 bases between. In germline, CDR1 is LGHNA, CDR2 YNFKEQ.

The rearrangement links TRBV6-6 to TRBJ2-7; 7 bases line up with TRBD1. The CDR3 is 15 amino acids. Unmatched junction bases numbered 6, after V lost 4 bases and J lost 0 bases. Looked up from germline, CDR1 is MNHNY and CDR2 is SVGAGI (reference sequence). The CDR3: CASSSTTGSSYEQYF. The CDR3 DNA follows: TGTGCCAGCAGTTCTACGACAGGGAGCTCCTACGAGCAGTACTTC.

V is TRBV18 and J is TRBJ1-1, with unresolved D. With 6 bases removed from V and 1 base from J, the gap between germline ends came to 12 bases. Germline values: CDR1 KGHSH, CDR2 LQKENI. The CDR3 sequence is 14 residues long. For the CDR3, the DNA is TGTGCCAGCTCCGAGACGATAGAGAACACTGAAGCTTTCTTT. Translation: CASSETIENTEAFF.

The J gene is TRBJ2-7, the V gene TRBV5-1; the D gene is possibly TRBD1 (5 bases). The CDR3 has 13 residues. Trimming took off 5 bases at V and 7 bases at J, with 16 bases between the two ends. The germline V gene has CDR1 SGHRS and CDR2 YFSETQ. CDR3 sequence: CASRFDSRAEQYF. The CDR3 DNA is TGCGCCAGCAGATTTGACAGCCGCGCGGAGCAGTACTTC.

The chain joins TRBV5-1 to TRBJ1-2, with 7 bases fitting TRBD1. The CDR3 length is 13 residues. Germline CDR1 is SGHRS and CDR2 is YFSETQ. The V and J ends lost 4 bases and 3 bases, in that order; junction bases with no gene match: 3. CDR3 in amino acids: CASSRGTDYGYTF. The CDR3 DNA sequence: TGCGCCAGCAGCAGAGGGACAGACTATGGCTACACCTTC.

The chain joins TRBV19 to TRBJ2-1; perhaps TRBD1 as D (6 bases). V lost 2 bases, J lost 8 bases, and 13 bases lay in between. The CDR3 runs to 14 residues. The V gene's germline CDR1 is LNHDA and CDR2 SQIVND (reference sequence). This CDR3 reads CASSILQGLDEQFF. CDR3 DNA sequence: TGTGCCAGTAGTATATTACAGGGATTGGATGAGCAGTTCTTC.

The sample holds one count of this clone. The chain joins TRBV9 to TRBJ1-2; TRBD1 is a possible D gene (6 bases). The CDR3 totals 15 residues. Trimming pared 3 bases from V and 4 bases from J, leaving 16 bases between. Germline CDR1 SGDLS, CDR2 YYNGEE. In nucleotides, the CDR3 is TGTGCCAGCAGCGCCAGGGTGGACAGCTCCTATGGCTACACCTTC. It yields the protein CASSARVDSSYGYTF.

The V gene is TRBV13, the J gene TRBJ1-1, with 8 nucleotides matching TRBD1. CDR1 and CDR2 from the germline V gene are PRHDT and FYEKMQ (reference sequence). CDR3 length: 16 residues. Trimming took 4 bases from V and 1 from J; bases not matched to a gene: 8. CDR3 nucleotide sequence: TGTGCCAGCAGCTCGCCGACAGGGGCCCAGAACACTGAAGCTTTCTTT. It yields the protein CASSSPTGAQNTEAFF. Full variable domain (missing parts from reference TRBV13 and TRBJ1-1): AAGVIQSPRHLIKEKRETATLKCYPIPRHDTVYWYQQGPGQDPQFLISFYEKMQSDKGSIPDRFSAQQFSDYHSELNMSSLELGDSALYFCASSSPTGAQNTEAFFGQGTRLTVV.

The V and J genes are TRBV29-1 and TRBJ1-1, with D unresolved. The CDR3 sequence is 11 residues long. Germline-derived CDR1 and CDR2 are SQVTM and ANQGSEA. V lost 4 bases and J lost 2, with 5 bases in between. In DNA, the CDR3 is TGCAGCGTTGTCAGCAACACTGAAGCTTTCTTT. Amino acids: CSVVSNTEAFF.

DNA of the CDR3: TGTGCCAGCAAAGGGCGAACTAGTTCGGACAATGAGCAGTTCTTC. Translating it yields CASKGRTSSDNEQFF. The chain joins TRBV7-2 to TRBJ2-1, with D perhaps TRBD2 (5 bases). There are 15 residues in the CDR3. Germline V gives CDR1 SGHTA, CDR2 FQGNSA. The germline V and J ends were trimmed by 7 bases and 5 bases, with 18 bases remaining between them.

In its sample, this clone was seen a few times. The CDR3 protein is CASSTTGMTNTEAFF. DNA for the CDR3: TGCGCCAGCAGCACTACAGGGATGACGAACACTGAAGCTTTCTTT. The rearrangement links TRBV5-1 to TRBJ1-1, with D possibly matching TRBD1 (6 bases). In germline, CDR1 is SGHRS, CDR2 YFSETQ. V lost 4 bases and J lost 1, with 14 bases in between. This CDR3 is 15 amino acids long.